What follows is one TCR beta chain and its context. Its antigen is still unknown. This record belongs to a study of vaccination effects on CD4 cells after COVID-19. Background on the study: Peptide-pool stimulation followed by sequencing identified expanded antigen-specific CD4+ clonotypes in the ViraFEST assay. Whole-study results and caveats: Just 1 of 255 vaccine-induced clones in healthy recipients was cross-reactive.

Subsequent to approximately 11 days of culture, CD4+ T cells were isolated. All vaccine recipients tested negative for nucleocapsid antibodies and had never contracted SARS-CoV-2 infection. CDR3 length: 18 residues. In germline, CDR1 is MNHEY, CDR2 SVGEGT. V dropped 4 bases and J dropped 9 bases, with 25 bases sitting between them. Produced via immunoSEQ multiplex PCR; TCRdb's table is partial and in-frame only. Of 30,000 or so clones in the sample, less than 85% were seen once. The sequence derives from a human donor who received a COVID-19 vaccine. The chain employs TRBV6-2 or TRBV6-3 and TRBJ1-6; possible D gene TRBD1, 5 bases. This specimen consisted of CD4+ T cells from PBMCs cultured without peptide, obtained before COVID-19 vaccination. CDR3 coding DNA: TGTGCCAGCAGTTTTGATCGGGGGTTACACCTTGGTGGTTCACCCCTCCACTTT. Amino acid sequence: CASSFDRGLHLGGSPLHF.